These T cell receptor beta chains were read from a single sample in a study of metastatic and nonmetastatic thyroid tumors. With MiXCR, TCRdb reprocessed the PCR reads. The sample has 21,000 or so clones, approximately 16% seen once; the top ten hold over 20%. Sequencing was performed on blood. These receptors all come from a male donor with papillary thyroid cancer or a benign thyroid nodule (not recorded which). Some clones in this sample may be carry-over from other donors' samples. Both conserved end residues are part of each CDR3. Fields, in order: V gene, D gene, clone size, J gene, CDR3 protein, CDR3 DNA. The D gene is left open where the match is weak. Not all rows give a size; the values are once, few, many and, for expanded clones, a class.

V gene: TRBV20-1; D gene: -; clone size: -; J gene: TRBJ2-7; CDR3 protein: CSASGAYEQYF; CDR3 DNA: TGCAGTGCTAGTGGCGCCTACGAGCAGTACTTC
V gene: TRBV11-2; D gene: -; clone size: few; J gene: TRBJ2-5; CDR3 protein: CASSLEVRGARETQYF; CDR3 DNA: TGTGCCAGCAGCTTAGAGGTGCGAGGGGCGCGGGAGACCCAGTACTTC
V gene: TRBV20-1; D gene: -; clone size: many; J gene: TRBJ1-2; CDR3 protein: CSARWSGGYTF; CDR3 DNA: TGCAGTGCTAGATGGAGTGGTGGCTACACTTTC
V gene: TRBV11-2; D gene: -; clone size: -; J gene: TRBJ1-2; CDR3 protein: CASGLDDLEGRFYGYTF; CDR3 DNA: TGTGCCAGCGGCTTAGATGATCTCGAAGGGAGGTTCTATGGCTACACCTTC
V gene: TRBV18; D gene: -; clone size: medium-sized; J gene: TRBJ2-7; CDR3 protein: CASSPDSSEQYF; CDR3 DNA: TGTGCCAGCTCACCAGACAGCTCCGAGCAGTACTTC
V gene: TRBV28; D gene: -; clone size: many; J gene: TRBJ1-5; CDR3 protein: CASKIVGQGAQPQHF; CDR3 DNA: TGTGCCAGCAAGATAGTTGGCCAGGGTGCTCAGCCCCAGCATTTT
V gene: TRBV6-1; D gene: TRBD1; clone size: medium-sized; J gene: TRBJ1-5; CDR3 protein: CASSLSRDRGRDQPQHF; CDR3 DNA: TGTGCCAGCAGTTTGAGCCGGGACAGGGGGCGAGATCAGCCCCAGCATTTT
V gene: TRBV19; D gene: TRBD1; clone size: many; J gene: TRBJ1-3; CDR3 protein: CASSALGQGRNTIYF; CDR3 DNA: TGTGCCAGTAGTGCGCTCGGACAGGGAAGAAACACCATATATTTT
V gene: TRBV12-3/TRBV12-4; D gene: -; clone size: many; J gene: TRBJ1-1; CDR3 protein: CASSLGPNTEAFF; CDR3 DNA: TGTGCCAGCAGTCTTGGACCAAACACTGAAGCTTTCTTT
V gene: TRBV6-1; D gene: TRBD1; clone size: many; J gene: TRBJ1-3; CDR3 protein: CASRPGTGGGGTIYF; CDR3 DNA: TGTGCCAGCAGACCCGGGACAGGGGGCGGAGGTACCATATATTTT
V gene: TRBV28; D gene: -; clone size: -; J gene: TRBJ2-3; CDR3 protein: CASSLAWSRGTDTQYF; CDR3 DNA: TGTGCCAGCAGTTTAGCCTGGTCGAGGGGCACAGATACGCAGTATTTT
V gene: TRBV4-1; D gene: -; clone size: -; J gene: TRBJ1-2; CDR3 protein: CASSPPGGHYGYTF; CDR3 DNA: TGCGCCAGCAGCCCCCCCGGCGGGCACTATGGCTACACCTTC
V gene: TRBV20-1; D gene: -; clone size: medium-sized; J gene: TRBJ1-1; CDR3 protein: CSARAGDTEAFF; CDR3 DNA: TGCAGTGCTAGAGCAGGGGACACTGAAGCTTTCTTT
V gene: TRBV7-8; D gene: TRBD1; clone size: many; J gene: TRBJ1-2; CDR3 protein: CASSYKRQGGGYTF; CDR3 DNA: TGTGCCAGCAGCTACAAAAGACAGGGTGGTGGCTACACCTTC
V gene: TRBV24-1; D gene: -; clone size: medium-sized; J gene: TRBJ1-3; CDR3 protein: CATSDRADTIYF; CDR3 DNA: TGTGCCACCAGTGACAGGGCAGACACCATATATTTT
V gene: TRBV19; D gene: TRBD2; clone size: many; J gene: TRBJ2-7; CDR3 protein: CASSTLREGSGQYF; CDR3 DNA: TGTGCCAGTAGTACCCTCCGGGAGGGCTCCGGGCAGTACTTC
V gene: TRBV20-1; D gene: -; clone size: medium-sized; J gene: TRBJ1-1; CDR3 protein: CSARGQGGKRGEAFF; CDR3 DNA: TGCAGTGCTAGAGGCCAGGGAGGCAAAAGGGGTGAAGCTTTCTTT
V gene: TRBV19; D gene: -; clone size: many; J gene: TRBJ2-7; CDR3 protein: CASSINPISYEQYF; CDR3 DNA: TGTGCCAGTAGTATTAATCCGATCTCCTACGAGCAGTACTTC
V gene: TRBV5-1; D gene: -; clone size: many; J gene: TRBJ2-3; CDR3 protein: CASRTNTDTQYF; CDR3 DNA: TGCGCCAGCAGGACGAACACAGATACGCAGTATTTT
V gene: TRBV6-1; D gene: -; clone size: -; J gene: TRBJ2-7; CDR3 protein: CASSGLVDEQYF; CDR3 DNA: TGTGCCAGCAGTGGCCTAGTCGACGAGCAGTACTTC
V gene: TRBV9; D gene: -; clone size: many; J gene: TRBJ1-5; CDR3 protein: CASSVGQAHQPQHF; CDR3 DNA: TGTGCCAGCAGCGTAGGACAGGCCCATCAGCCCCAGCATTTT
V gene: TRBV18; D gene: TRBD2; clone size: -; J gene: TRBJ2-1; CDR3 protein: CASSLKGGSGLAGGEQFF; CDR3 DNA: TGTGCCAGCTCACTCAAAGGGGGGTCGGGACTAGCGGGAGGTGAGCAGTTCTTC
V gene: TRBV2; D gene: TRBD1; clone size: many; J gene: TRBJ1-1; CDR3 protein: CASSDRGRRTEAFF; CDR3 DNA: TGTGCCAGCAGCGACAGGGGGAGGAGGACTGAAGCTTTCTTT
V gene: TRBV4-1; D gene: -; clone size: -; J gene: TRBJ2-5; CDR3 protein: CASSHRGGRQTQYF; CDR3 DNA: TGCGCCAGCAGCCACCGTGGGGGGAGGCAGACCCAGTACTTC
V gene: TRBV2; D gene: TRBD2; clone size: many; J gene: TRBJ2-2; CDR3 protein: CASTRRASGTGELFF; CDR3 DNA: TGTGCCAGCACTCGTCGGGCTAGCGGGACCGGGGAGCTGTTTTTT
V gene: TRBV12-3/TRBV12-4; D gene: -; clone size: many; J gene: TRBJ2-5; CDR3 protein: CASLRGTQSQETQYF; CDR3 DNA: TGTGCCAGCCTCCGGGGCACCCAAAGCCAAGAGACCCAGTACTTC
V gene: TRBV20-1; D gene: -; clone size: -; J gene: TRBJ2-5; CDR3 protein: CSATQVPLIRTWGTQYF; CDR3 DNA: TGCAGTGCTACCCAGGTTCCCCTTATACGGACCTGGGGGACCCAGTACTTC
V gene: TRBV2; D gene: -; clone size: -; J gene: TRBJ1-2; CDR3 protein: CASSEALLGYTF; CDR3 DNA: TGTGCCAGTAGTGAAGCGCTTCTGGGCTACACCTTC
V gene: TRBV4-2; D gene: TRBD2; clone size: many; J gene: TRBJ2-5; CDR3 protein: CASSQGTSGGAVTQYF; CDR3 DNA: TGTGCCAGCAGCCAAGGGACTAGCGGGGGGGCTGTGACCCAGTACTTC
V gene: TRBV6-1; D gene: -; clone size: -; J gene: TRBJ2-7; CDR3 protein: CASSETQEQYF; CDR3 DNA: TGTGCCAGCAGTGAAACCCAAGAGCAGTACTTC
V gene: TRBV6-1; D gene: TRBD1; clone size: many; J gene: TRBJ2-7; CDR3 protein: CASSEGKGQWPYEQYF; CDR3 DNA: TGTGCCAGCAGTGAAGGAAAGGGACAGTGGCCCTACGAGCAGTACTTC
V gene: TRBV6-5; D gene: TRBD2; clone size: -; J gene: TRBJ2-7; CDR3 protein: CASSDSSGRADEQYF; CDR3 DNA: TGTGCCAGCAGTGACTCTAGCGGGAGGGCGGACGAGCAGTACTTC
V gene: TRBV15; D gene: -; clone size: -; J gene: TRBJ1-5; CDR3 protein: CATSMGHVSNQPQHF; CDR3 DNA: TGTGCCACCAGCATGGGGCATGTTAGCAATCAGCCCCAGCATTTT
V gene: TRBV14; D gene: -; clone size: many; J gene: TRBJ1-4; CDR3 protein: CASSQELTNEKLFF; CDR3 DNA: TGTGCCAGCAGCCAGGAACTAACTAATGAAAAACTGTTTTTT
V gene: TRBV7-6; D gene: -; clone size: many; J gene: TRBJ2-5; CDR3 protein: CASSSGMQGVTQYF; CDR3 DNA: TGTGCCAGCAGCTCTGGGATGCAGGGTGTAACCCAGTACTTC
V gene: TRBV30; D gene: TRBD1; clone size: -; J gene: TRBJ2-3; CDR3 protein: CAWGQGASDTQYF; CDR3 DNA: TGTGCCTGGGGACAGGGGGCGAGTGATACGCAGTATTTT
V gene: TRBV5-4; D gene: -; clone size: -; J gene: TRBJ1-2; CDR3 protein: CASSGYRLANYGYTF; CDR3 DNA: TGTGCCAGCAGCGGGTACAGGTTGGCTAACTATGGCTACACCTTC
V gene: TRBV12-3/TRBV12-4; D gene: TRBD1; clone size: medium-sized; J gene: TRBJ2-2; CDR3 protein: CASSSDRGYTGELFF; CDR3 DNA: TGTGCCAGCAGCTCGGACAGGGGTTATACCGGGGAGCTGTTTTTT
V gene: TRBV25-1; D gene: TRBD1; clone size: many; J gene: TRBJ2-7; CDR3 protein: CATEGQGAYEQYF; CDR3 DNA: TGTGCCACCGAGGGGCAGGGGGCCTACGAGCAGTACTTC
V gene: TRBV7-3; D gene: -; clone size: many; J gene: TRBJ1-6; CDR3 protein: CASSSTGYNSPLHF; CDR3 DNA: TGTGCCAGCAGCTCGACAGGCTATAATTCACCCCTCCACTTT
V gene: TRBV7-7; D gene: -; clone size: -; J gene: TRBJ2-3; CDR3 protein: CSSVDPLRPDTQYF; CDR3 DNA: TGTTCTAGTGTTGACCCTTTAAGGCCAGATACGCAGTATTTT
V gene: TRBV7-6; D gene: TRBD1; clone size: many; J gene: TRBJ1-3; CDR3 protein: CASSATGQSGNTIYF; CDR3 DNA: TGTGCCAGCAGCGCGACAGGGCAATCTGGAAACACCATATATTTT
V gene: TRBV18; D gene: TRBD2; clone size: many; J gene: TRBJ2-4; CDR3 protein: CASSPGTSGLRGIQYF; CDR3 DNA: TGTGCCAGCTCACCCGGGACTAGCGGGTTACGGGGCATTCAGTACTTC